This TCR beta chain was found in a study of glioma-infiltrating T cells. V gave up 1 base and J gave up 5 bases, with 8 bases separating them. CDR3 length: 14 residues. Germline CDR1 SGHAT, CDR2 FQNNGV. This clonotype was detected many times. Using RNA template, CDR3s of TCR alpha and beta were amplified with iRepertoire arm-PCR. One entry per CDR3 protein results from TCRdb running MiXCR on the multiplex PCR reads. The table lists about 110,000 distinct CDR3 sequences, 25% of them singletons. This receptor was taken from a human donor with low-grade glioma or glioblastoma, undergoing nonglioma brain surgery, or in good health (not recorded which). The chain joins TRBV11-2 to TRBJ2-2, with D unclear. Sequenced: glioma tissue, nonneoplastic brain tissue, or PBMCs (not recorded which). CDR3 DNA sequence: TGTGCCAGCAGCTTAGGCAGCGAGACCGGGGAGCTGTTTTTT. Its protein is CASSLGSETGELFF.